This T cell receptor beta chain was sequenced for a study of blood T cell repertoires in COVID-19. Data came from immunoSEQ multiplex PCR; TCRdb stores just in-frame clones and leaves some out. The sample contains about 290,000 clones, roughly nine tenths of which appear only once. This clone was observed a single time. The study recruited people aged 18 to 89 years across 24 US areas. Cohort placement rested on clinical history that participants reported themselves. The TCR originated in a woman aged 40-49 years who had recovered from COVID-19. Sequenced sample: PBMCs or T cells enriched from blood (not recorded which).

CDR3 protein: CASIQDRGLEQYF. The CDR3, as DNA: TGTGCCAGCATTCAGGACAGGGGGCTCGAGCAGTACTTC. The V call is TRBV6-5, the J call TRBJ2-7; TRBD1 agrees at 11 bases. This CDR3 contains 13 residues. Germline CDR1 reads MNHEY; CDR2 reads SVGAGI. With V trimmed by 7 bases and J by 6 bases, 5 bases remained unmatched.